The 27 T cell receptor beta chains below all came from one sample that was sequenced in a study of blood T cell repertoires in COVID-19. Sequencing used immunoSEQ multiplex PCR; TCRdb keeps in-frame clones, though not all of them. The sample includes approximately 60,000 clones, 70% to 90% of them seen just once. The specimen sequenced was peripheral blood. The receptors come from a man between 45 and 60 years old with active COVID-19.

V gene TRBV2 combines with J gene TRBJ2-5; 11 nucleotides align to TRBD2. The V and J ends lost 2 bases and 7 bases, in that order; junction bases with no gene match: 12. Germline V gene lookup returns CDR1 SNHLY and CDR2 FYNNEI. CDR3 length: 17 residues. CDR3 loop: CASSESTSGGHGGTQYF. The CDR3 nucleotides are TGTGCCAGCAGTGAAAGTACTAGCGGGGGCCACGGGGGGACCCAGTACTTC.

This chain connects TRBV6-6 to TRBJ1-2; D is perhaps TRBD1 (6 bases). CDR1 is MNHNY, CDR2 SVGAGI, per germline (reference sequence). The CDR3 sequence is 11 residues long. The CDR3 reads CGSYRDYGYTF. In nucleotides, the CDR3 is TGTGGGTCGTACAGGGACTATGGCTACACCTTC.

The V call is TRBV12-3 or TRBV12-4, the J call TRBJ1-1; unclear D gene. V lost 3 bases and J lost 3, with 5 bases in between. This CDR3 contains 12 residues. The DNA of the CDR3 is TGTGCCAGCAGTTTCACTTACACTGAAGCTTTCTTT. Protein sequence: CASSFTYTEAFF.

This clone showed up just a few times. V is TRBV6-2 or TRBV6-3 and J is TRBJ2-3, with a weak D call TRBD2 (6 bases). This CDR3 contains 17 residues. CDR1 and CDR2 from the germline V gene are MNHEY and SVGEGT. Deletions cut 5 bases from V and 4 bases from J, with 22 bases between. This chain's CDR3 is CASSPIGQGGKPDTQYF. CDR3 nucleotides: TGTGCCAGCAGTCCGATTGGTCAGGGAGGCAAGCCAGATACGCAGTATTTT.

This chain connects TRBV27 to TRBJ2-7; 8 bases map to TRBD1. From germline, CDR1 is MNHEY and CDR2 SMNVEV (reference sequence). The CDR3 has 16 residues. J was trimmed by 0 bases and V by 3 bases; bases with no gene match: 7. The CDR3 here is CASSFQGARASYEQYF. As DNA, the CDR3 is TGTGCCAGCAGTTTCCAGGGGGCGCGGGCCTCCTACGAGCAGTACTTC.

This clone was seen just once. The rearrangement joins TRBV28 to TRBJ1-2; D ambiguous. V was clipped by 8 bases and J by 4 bases, with 11 bases between them. This CDR3 comprises 12 residues. Germline V gives CDR1 MDHEN, CDR2 SYDVKM. The CDR3 sequence is CASETAAYGYTF. The CDR3 nucleotides read TGTGCCAGCGAAACAGCAGCCTATGGCTACACCTTC.

The gene calls are TRBV7-9 and TRBJ2-7, with D possibly being TRBD2 (6 bases). This CDR3 contains 16 residues. CDR1 and CDR2 from the germline V gene are SEHNR and FQNEAQ (reference sequence). The V end was cut by 2 bases, the J end by 1 base, with 15 bases between. The CDR3 reads CASSLPGGASSYEQYF. CDR3 nucleotides: TGTGCCAGCAGCTTACCGGGCGGGGCCTCGTCCTACGAGCAGTACTTC.

V and J are TRBV7-2 and TRBJ2-5, with 7 bases lining up with TRBD1. Germline V lookup: CDR1 SGHTA, CDR2 FQGNSA. V was clipped by 5 bases and J by 3 bases; unmatched bases: 9. The CDR3 covers 15 residues. The CDR3 sequence is CASSPTGQAEETQYF. The DNA of the CDR3 is TGTGCCAGCAGCCCTACCGGACAGGCGGAAGAGACCCAGTACTTC.

The V call is TRBV24-1, the J call TRBJ1-5; 8 positions agree with TRBD1. The CDR3 is made up of 16 amino acids. Trimming took 9 bases from V and 6 from J; bases not matched to a gene: 15. The V gene's germline CDR1 is KGHDR and CDR2 SFDVKD. DNA of the CDR3: TGTGCCACCCCTTCCCCTAAGGCAGGGGGCATTCAGCCCCAGCATTTT. This translates into CATPSPKAGGIQPQHF.

The chain employs TRBV28 and TRBJ2-2; 7 bases map to TRBD2. The V gene's germline CDR1 is MDHEN and CDR2 SYDVKM. J gave up 0 bases and V 9 bases, and 4 bases lay outside the gene matches. The CDR3 length is 14 residues. CDR3 nucleotides: TGTGCCAGTCTGAGCGGGACGAACACCGGGGAGCTGTTTTTT. Translating it yields CASLSGTNTGELFF.

The chain is built from TRBV7-8 and TRBJ2-2, with a possible D match to TRBD1 (6 bases). CDR3 size: 13 residues. Trimming took 3 bases from V and 6 from J, leaving 8 bases between them. CDR1 and CDR2 (germline): SGHVS, FQNEAQ. The CDR3, as DNA: TGTGCCAGCAGCTTCCGGACAGCCGGGGAGCTGTTTTTT. It encodes CASSFRTAGELFF.

The rearrangement joins TRBV5-1 to TRBJ1-1; TRBD1 agrees at 9 bases. Unmatched junction bases numbered 6, after V lost 2 bases and J lost 7 bases. Germline CDR1 SGHRS, CDR2 YFSETQ. CDR3 length equals 14 residues. The CDR3 protein is CASSFGQGTDEAFF. The CDR3 nucleotides read TGCGCCAGCAGCTTTGGACAGGGGACGGATGAAGCTTTCTTT.

A single count supports this clone. The CDR3 spells CASSLGDRVANYGYTF. For the CDR3, the DNA is TGTGCCAGCAGCCTTGGTGACAGGGTAGCTAACTATGGCTACACCTTC. The J gene is TRBJ1-2, the V gene TRBV5-8, with TRBD1 matching over 7 bases. The length of the CDR3 is 16 residues. CDR1 is SGHTS, CDR2 YDEGEE, per germline. The J segment lost 0 bases and the V segment lost 4 bases, leaving 9 bases of the junction unmatched.

This clone was seen a handful of times. The chain is built from TRBV7-2 and TRBJ1-6, with 7 bases fitting TRBD1. CDR3 size: 15 residues. CDR1 SGHTA and CDR2 FQGNSA come from the germline V gene. The V segment lost 5 bases and the J segment 9 bases; nucleotides outside the gene matches: 10. Here the CDR3 DNA reads TGTGCCAGCAGCCTATCCGGGACAGCTATTTCACCCCTCCACTTT. Its translation is CASSLSGTAISPLHF.

V gene TRBV11-3 combines with J gene TRBJ2-5; the match to TRBD2 covers 14 bases. Germline CDR1 and CDR2: SGHNT and YENEEA. The CDR3 loop spans 15 amino acids. V lost 3 bases to trimming and J lost 3 bases; unmatched junction nucleotides: 0. The CDR3 reads CASSLGLAGEETQYF. CDR3 nucleotide sequence: TGTGCCAGCAGCTTGGGACTAGCGGGAGAAGAGACCCAGTACTTC.

The chain links TRBV19 to TRBJ2-3, with D maybe TRBD2 (6 bases). Between the trimmed V and J ends, which lost 1 base and 4 bases, there was a span of 15 bases. The CDR3 extends over 16 amino acids. Germline-derived CDR1 and CDR2 are LNHDA and SQIVND (reference sequence). CDR3 in DNA: TGTGCCAGTAGTATAGTGAGGAGGGAAGCACCAGATACGCAGTATTTT. Protein: CASSIVRREAPDTQYF. The whole variable domain, filled in from reference TRBV19 and TRBJ2-3, reads DGGITQSPKYLFRKEGQNVTLSCEQNLNHDAMYWYRQDPGQGLRLIYYSQIVNDFQKGDIAEGYSVSREKKESFPLTVTSAQKNPTAFYLCASSIVRREAPDTQYFGPGTRLTVL.

The chain combines TRBV11-1 with TRBJ2-1; no definite D call. The V end lost 5 bases, the J end lost 0 bases, and 5 bases lay between the germline ends. The length of the CDR3 is 13 residues. The germline CDR1 and CDR2 sequences are SGHAT and FQDESV (reference sequence). CDR3: CASSLPSYNEQFF. CDR3 DNA: TGTGCCAGCAGCCTACCCTCCTACAATGAGCAGTTCTTC.

This chain uses TRBV5-1 with TRBJ1-4; TRBD1 is a possible D gene (6 bases). V was trimmed by 7 bases and J by 5 bases, leaving 18 bases between them. Per the germline V gene, CDR1 is SGHRS and CDR2 is YFSETQ. CDR3 length: 15 amino acids. CDR3 in DNA: TGCGCCAGCTCCGCGGGGGGGGGCAGGAATGAAAAACTGTTTTTT. This gives the protein CASSAGGGRNEKLFF.

The V and J genes are TRBV3-1 (or the pseudogene TRBV3-2) and TRBJ2-7; 7 nucleotides line up with TRBD1. The CDR3 spans 12 residues. CDR1 is LGHDT, CDR2 YNNKEL, per germline (reference sequence). The ends lost 6 bases at V and 7 bases at J; junction bases unmatched: 6. The CDR3 nucleotides are TGTGCCAGCAGGGACACAGGGGTGGAGCAGTACTTC. It specifies CASRDTGVEQYF.

This chain links TRBV7-8 with TRBJ2-1, with TRBD2 matching over 7 bases. V dropped 1 base and J dropped 8; count of bases not matched to a gene: 8. The CDR3 extends over 15 amino acids. The V gene's germline CDR1 is SGHVS and CDR2 FQNEAQ. The CDR3 nucleotides are TGTGCCAGCAGCTTAGTGGGGGGGTTCGGCGATGAGCAGTTCTTC. Amino acid sequence: CASSLVGGFGDEQFF.

The CDR3 loop is CASSRPTGTGYTF. DNA of the CDR3: TGTGCCAGCAGCCGCCCGACAGGGACTGGCTACACCTTC. The chain couples TRBV3-1 (or the pseudogene TRBV3-2) to TRBJ1-2, with 7 bases lining up with TRBD1. Trimming at V came to 4 bases and at J to 7 bases, leaving 6 bases not matched to a gene. CDR1 is LGHDT, CDR2 YNNKEL, per germline (reference sequence). This CDR3 contains 13 residues.

V is TRBV7-2 and J is TRBJ1-2, with 7 positions matching TRBD1. From germline, CDR1 is SGHTA and CDR2 FQGNSA. Germline trimming cut 1 base from V and 9 bases from J; bases unmatched to any gene: 5. The CDR3 has 13 residues. The CDR3 region has the DNA TGTGCCAGCAGCTTAGGTAGGGGGCGGAGCTACACCTTC. Its translation: CASSLGRGRSYTF.

The chain links TRBV7-6 to TRBJ2-1, with TRBD2 identical over 8 bases. The CDR3 length is 15 residues. From germline, CDR1 is SGHVS and CDR2 FNYEAQ. The ends lost 2 bases at V and 6 bases at J; junction bases unmatched: 6. For the CDR3, the DNA is TGTGCCAGCAGCTTAAGTGTTGGACTAGCCAATGAGCAGTTCTTC. Protein product: CASSLSVGLANEQFF.

The rearrangement uses TRBV6-5 and TRBJ1-5; 11 bases agree with TRBD1. From germline, CDR1 is MNHEY and CDR2 SVGAGI. The CDR3 has 15 amino acids. V gave up 6 bases and J gave up 5 bases; unmatched junction bases: 6. The CDR3 DNA follows: TGTGCCAGCAGAGGACAGGGGGCAGCGTATCAGCCCCAGCATTTT. It codes for CASRGQGAAYQPQHF.

The chain combines TRBV6-6 with TRBJ2-7; 7 bases are shared with TRBD1. Germline CDR1 reads MNHNY; CDR2 reads SVGAGI (reference sequence). V was clipped by 7 bases and J by 0 bases; unmatched bases: 6. The CDR3 runs to 14 residues. The CDR3 reads CASIQGESSYEQYF. The CDR3 nucleotides are TGTGCCAGCATCCAGGGGGAGAGCTCCTACGAGCAGTACTTC.

The chain combines TRBV19 with TRBJ1-1, with 11 bases that match TRBD1. J gave up 4 bases and V 8 bases, and 12 bases lay outside the gene matches. The germline V gene encodes CDR1 LNHDA and CDR2 SQIVND (reference sequence). The CDR3 consists of 16 residues. The CDR3 spells CASRRDRGGVRTEAFF. In DNA form, the CDR3 reads TGTGCCAGTCGACGGGACAGGGGGGGGGTTCGCACTGAAGCTTTCTTT.

This clone is a singleton in its sample. This rearrangement joins TRBV18 to TRBJ2-2, with 10 bases that match TRBD1. The germline gives CDR1 KGHSH, CDR2 LQKENI. The CDR3 is made up of 17 amino acids. Germline trimming cut 2 bases from V and 0 bases from J; bases unmatched to any gene: 3. CDR3 nucleotides: TGTGCCAGCTCACCAAGCGGGACAGGGGCGAACACCGGGGAGCTGTTTTTT. Translation gives CASSPSGTGANTGELFF. The full variable domain, its missing parts supplied by reference TRBV18 and TRBJ2-2, is NAGVMQNPRHLVRRRGQEARLRCSPMKGHSHVYWYRQLPEEGLKFMVYLQKENIIDESGMPKERFSAEFPKEGPSILRIQQVVRGDSAAYFCASSPSGTGANTGELFFGEGSRLTVL.